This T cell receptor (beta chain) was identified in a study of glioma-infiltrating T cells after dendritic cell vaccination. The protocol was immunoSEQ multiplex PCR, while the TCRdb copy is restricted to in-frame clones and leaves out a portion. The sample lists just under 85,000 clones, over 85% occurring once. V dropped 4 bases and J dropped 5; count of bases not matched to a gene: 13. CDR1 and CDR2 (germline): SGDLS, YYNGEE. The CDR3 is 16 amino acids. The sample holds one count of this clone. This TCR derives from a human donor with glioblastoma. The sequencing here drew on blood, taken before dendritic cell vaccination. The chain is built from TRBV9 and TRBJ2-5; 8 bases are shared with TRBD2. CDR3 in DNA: TGTGCCAGCAGCAAACTGGGACTAGTCCGTCCGGAGACCCAGTACTTC. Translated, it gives CASSKLGLVRPETQYF.